This T cell receptor beta chain was found in a study of blood T cell repertoires in COVID-19. V was cut by 5 bases and J by 3 bases, with 13 bases left in between. Germline V gene sequence: CDR1 MNHEY, CDR2 SVGAGI. The CDR3 loop spans 14 amino acids. The repertoire was sequenced with immunoSEQ multiplex PCR; TCRdb's copy has only in-frame clones and lacks some. The sample carries around 170,000 clones, 75% to 90% recorded once. The rearrangement links TRBV6-5 to TRBJ1-2; D is unclear. The sequence was collected from a woman aged 60-70 years with acute or convalescent COVID-19. Sequencing used peripheral blood. The CDR3 coding sequence is TGTGCCAGCAGTCCCGGAGGAGGGTACTATGGCTACACCTTC. Its protein is CASSPGGGYYGYTF.